Listed below are T cell receptor beta chains from one sample, sequenced in a study of shared clonotypes between healthy human individuals. Generated by immunoSEQ multiplex PCR, the TCRdb table keeps only in-frame clones and is missing some. The sample records about 2.2 million clones, 80% to 95% being singletons. Sequenced: naive CD8+ T cells from PBMCs. These receptors originate from a man aged 18 to 30 in good health. Some clones in this sample may be carry-over from other donors' samples. Each CDR3 is given with its conserved first and last residue. Each record gives: J gene, V gene, clone size, D gene, CDR3 DNA, CDR3 protein. D genes are given only for firm matches. Some rows mark clone size as missing; the rest say once, few, many or name a class of expanded clone.

TRBJ1-5 TRBV6-4 - - TGTGCCAGCAGTGACACCCCGGACAGAATCTATAGCAATCAGCCCCAGCATTTT CASSDTPDRIYSNQPQHF
TRBJ2-1 TRBV4-1 - TRBD2 TGCGCCAGCAGCCAAGCCCGTCTAGCGGGAGGGTACAATGAGCAGTTCTTC CASSQARLAGGYNEQFF
TRBJ1-2 TRBV7-8 - - TGTGCCAGCAGCTTGGAACCAGGACAGCCTAACTATGGCTACACCTTC CASSLEPGQPNYGYTF
TRBJ2-7 TRBV7-6 - TRBD2 TGTGCCAGCAGCCCCCTAACTAGCGGGAGTTTCTACGAGCAGTACTTC CASSPLTSGSFYEQYF
TRBJ2-1 TRBV7-6 once TRBD2 TGTGCCAGCAGCCTACCTCCGGAAGGCGGGAGCTCCTACAATGAGCAGTTCTTC CASSLPPEGGSSYNEQFF
TRBJ1-5 TRBV19 - - TGTGCCAGTAGTTCGGACATGAGCAATCAGCCCCAGCATTTT CASSSDMSNQPQHF
TRBJ2-7 TRBV27 - TRBD1 TGTGCCAGCAGTTTATTGGGGACAGGGTACGAGCAGTACTTC CASSLLGTGYEQYF
TRBJ2-1 TRBV7-9 once TRBD2 TGTGCCAGCAGCATTAGCGGGAACTACAATGAGCAGTTCTTC CASSISGNYNEQFF
TRBJ2-7 TRBV2 - - TGTGCCAGCAGCGGAAGCTCCTACGAGCAGTACTTC CASSGSSYEQYF
TRBJ1-1 TRBV19 few TRBD1 TGTGCCAGTAGTACCTTACAGGGGGCTAGGACTGAAGCTTTCTTT CASSTLQGARTEAFF
TRBJ1-2 TRBV5-6 - TRBD1 TGTGCCAGCAGCGCTGGGACAGACTATGGCTACACCTTC CASSAGTDYGYTF
TRBJ1-1 TRBV6-6 - - TGTGCCAGCAGCTGGAATCTGGCGGGACACCGGATAGAAGCTTTCTTT CASSWNLAGHRIEAFF
TRBJ1-2 TRBV6-5 - - TGTGCCAGCAGGGGCCCGGACGGGGCGGGCTATGGCTACACCTTC CASRGPDGAGYGYTF
TRBJ1-1 TRBV27 once - TGTGCCAGCAGTTTACGCGGGAACACTGAAGCTTTCTTT CASSLRGNTEAFF
TRBJ1-2 TRBV5-6 - - TGTGCCAGCAGCTTGGATGGGGAGGCCTATGGCTACACCTTC CASSLDGEAYGYTF
TRBJ2-3 TRBV2 - TRBD1 TGTGCCAGCAGTGATACAGGGGCGGCAGATACGCAGTATTTT CASSDTGAADTQYF
TRBJ2-1 TRBV11-3 - - TGTGCCAGCAGCTCCTCGAATCGGCCCCCGGTTAATGAGCAGTTCTTC CASSSSNRPPVNEQFF
TRBJ1-1 TRBV6-1 once - TGTGCCAGCAGTGAGGGTCGTTTCCGGTGGTCTCCTGAAGCTTTCTTT CASSEGRFRWSPEAFF
TRBJ2-2 TRBV19 - TRBD2 TGTGCCACCCTCCGGGGGCAAGCGGGAGAGGACACCGGGGAGCTGTTTTTT CATLRGQAGEDTGELFF
TRBJ2-2 TRBV2 - - TGTGCCAGCCAGACCAGGGACACCGAGAACACCGGGGAGCTGTTTTTT CASQTRDTENTGELFF
TRBJ2-7 TRBV7-6 - - TGTGCCAGCAGCCCGGAACTGGGTTCCTACGAGCAGTACTTC CASSPELGSYEQYF
TRBJ2-1 TRBV5-1 - TRBD2 TGCGCCAGCAGCCTCCCGCTAGCGGGAGGCATCAATGAGCAGTTCTTC CASSLPLAGGINEQFF
TRBJ1-1 TRBV6-5 - - TGTGCCAGCAGTTACAGGGAGGGATGGAACACTGAAGCTTTCTTT CASSYREGWNTEAFF
TRBJ1-5 TRBV27 - TRBD1 TGTGCCAGCAGCCGGTCAGGGGGCATCCAGCCCCAGCATTTT CASSRSGGIQPQHF
TRBJ2-1 TRBV27 - TRBD1 TGTGCCAGCCGAATGACAGGGGGATACAATGAGCAGTTCTTC CASRMTGGYNEQFF
TRBJ1-1 TRBV27 - TRBD1 TGTGCCAGCAGTTTATCGAGGGGGACAGGGTCCACTGAAGCTTTCTTT CASSLSRGTGSTEAFF
TRBJ1-2 TRBV7-8 - TRBD1 TGTGCCAGCAGCTTATATGGGCAGGGGGCAGGGGCCAACTATGGCTACACCTTC CASSLYGQGAGANYGYTF
TRBJ1-3 TRBV7-9 - TRBD1 TGTGCCAGCAGCACTCGACAGGGCCGCTCTGGAAACACCATATATTTT CASSTRQGRSGNTIYF
TRBJ2-5 TRBV10-1 - - TGCGCCAGCAGTGAAGGGGCAGCACAAGAGACCCAGTACTTC CASSEGAAQETQYF
TRBJ1-2 TRBV28 - - TGTGCCAGCACCCAAACGAGGGACTATGGCTACACCTTC CASTQTRDYGYTF
TRBJ2-5 TRBV27 - - TGTGCCAGCAGTTTATCTAGGTTGGAGACCCAGTACTTC CASSLSRLETQYF
TRBJ1-1 TRBV2 - - TGTGCCAGCACCCAGGGGCTCATGAACACTGAAGCTTTCTTT CASTQGLMNTEAFF
TRBJ2-3 TRBV4-1 once - - CASSQDDDWGLGTYF
TRBJ2-3 TRBV5-1 - TRBD2 TGCGCCAGCAGCCTACTTGGCGGGAGTGCCGCAGATACGCAGTATTTT CASSLLGGSAADTQYF